This T cell receptor beta chain came from a study of blood T cell repertoires in COVID-19. About the research overall: In each case, the material was cDNA or gDNA derived from T cells, B-cell-depleted T cells, or PBMCs.

Sequenced by immunoSEQ multiplex PCR; TCRdb stores in-frame clones only, minus some. The sample carries 150,000 to 200,000 clones, 80% to 90% recorded once. The origin of this receptor is a man aged 18-30 years with active or convalescent COVID-19. Source material: peripheral blood.

CDR3 nucleotides: TGTGCCAGTAGTAGCGGACAGGGGGTACAGCCCCAGCATTTT. It codes for CASSSGQGVQPQHF. The V and J genes are TRBV19 and TRBJ1-5; 10 nucleotides agree with TRBD1. Unmatched junction bases numbered 4, after V lost 4 bases and J lost 7 bases. Germline-derived CDR1 and CDR2 are LNHDA and SQIVND (reference sequence). The CDR3 loop spans 14 amino acids.